This TCR beta chain was identified during a study of OX40 agonist ivuxolimab in advanced cancers. Regarding the research as a whole: Ivuxolimab was an agonistic, fully human IgG2 monoclonal antibody directed against OX40 (CD134), a costimulatory receptor. The paper reports the monotherapy dose-escalation portion (N = 52 patients) of the phase I ivuxolimab trial. Intravenous ivuxolimab was administered to patients every 2 weeks at six dose levels: 0.01, 0.1, 0.3, 1.5, 3 and 10 mg/kg. In the dose-escalation cohort, 82.7% of patients were male, and the mean age was 60 years with a range of roughly 20 to 79. Partial responses were achieved by three dose-escalation patients, of whom one had hepatocellular carcinoma and two had cutaneous melanoma. Patients were allowed to have had prior anti-PD-1, anti-PD-L1 or anti-CTLA-4 therapy, and 40% to 45% of the dose-escalation patients had been treated with checkpoint inhibitors. Peripheral TCRbeta sequencing aimed to test whether ivuxolimab altered TCR sequence diversity and caused clonal T-cell expansion. Of the roughly 51 patients in dose escalation, some 19 had hepatocellular carcinoma, some 15 had melanoma, 9 had renal cell carcinoma and 9 had head and neck cancer.

Patients with autoimmune disease history or receiving systemic immunosuppression were excluded from the trial. Peripheral blood for TCR sequencing was collected from all dose cohorts at baseline, on cycle 4 day 1, and on cycle 7 day 1. Samples were obtained from an open-label, multicenter, first-in-human phase I dose-escalation trial of ivuxolimab. Adults with locally advanced or metastatic melanoma, renal cell, hepatocellular, or head and neck squamous cell carcinoma were enrolled in the trial. Before TCR sequencing, CD4+ T cells and CD8+ T cells were sorted from peripheral blood as separate populations. Study-wide findings and limitations: In the 0.1-3.0 mg/kg groups, partial responders had among the lowest normalized peripheral clonal expansion, particularly in CD8+ T cells. Low levels of normalized T-cell clonal expansion were also seen in some patients who did not respond. On average, CD8+ T cells showed more expanded clones than CD4+ T cells after ivuxolimab. The antigen specificity of the peripheral T cells that underwent clonal expansion was not determined. At doses from 0.1 to 3.0 mg/kg, clonal expansion was seen in both CD4+ and CD8+ blood T cells between baseline and week 6.

Cut back by 3 bases and 0 bases, the V and J ends lie 9 bases apart. The CDR3 has 14 amino acids, counting the end cysteine and phenylalanine. Left in the record is the CDR3 DNA by itself, 42 bases read in frame from the first base. CDR1 is given as LNHDA and CDR2 as SQIVND, both from the germline V gene (reference sequence). Of note for this clone: Its antigen is unknown. No base qualities exist here, and no much larger clone lies one base off it.

For sequencing of the TCRbeta CDR3 region, genomic DNA was extracted from the sorted cells. TCRbeta CDR3 regions were sequenced using the immunoSEQ Assay. The table was pulled from immuneACCESS by TCRdb, which kept in-frame rearrangements only. Such tables lose some clones; where checked, under half of the loss comes from unresolved V genes, and the rest has no known cause. The sample data list 70,000 or so clones, and 85% to 90% of these were observed just once. The ten largest clones represent about 0.9% of the sample. The receptor's source is an adult with an advanced solid tumor such as melanoma, head and neck, liver or kidney cancer. The source was CD4+ or CD8+ T cells sorted from blood, collected in a trial of the OX40 agonist ivuxolimab. The receptor chain draws on TRBV19 and TRBJ2-7; the D gene may be TRBD1 or TRBD2, since each aligns over 5 bases. The CDR3 is CASSIQGVSYEQYF. The nucleotide sequence reads as follows: TGTGCCAGTAGTATCCAGGGAGTCTCCTACGAGCAGTACTTC.